This T cell receptor beta chain was sequenced in a study of technical replicates of blood from a handful of donors. The CDR3 is 15 residues long. Germline CDR1 MNHEY, CDR2 SVGAGI. Trimming cost V 0 bases and J 3 bases, with 11 bases left between them. Here immunoSEQ multiplex PCR was the method, and the copy in TCRdb shows in-frame clones only, minus some. The sample gives more than 65,000 clones, 95% to 98% of which show up once; roughly 0.3% is in the top ten. The V and J genes are TRBV6-5 and TRBJ2-5; a possible D gene is TRBD2 (6 bases). The sequenced sample consisted of T cells isolated from PBMCs. This sequence was found in a human donor in good health. This CDR3 is CASSYSAEGKETQYF. The CDR3 coding sequence is TGTGCCAGCAGTTACTCGGCGGAGGGAAAAGAGACCCAGTACTTC.